This passage covers 9 T cell receptor beta chains from one sample sequenced in a study of CD8 T cells in Susac syndrome. When the RNA was reverse transcribed, random hexamers were used with an input of roughly 0.45 to 1 ug. TCRdb independently ran MiXCR on the immunoSEQ multiplex PCR reads; one entry per CDR3 protein. The repertoire holds about 47,000 distinct CDR3 sequences, around 93% seen once, with around 0.38% in the top ten. The material sequenced was CD8+ T cells from PBMCs. All receptors come from a human donor in good health.

This chain connects TRBV2 to TRBJ2-1, with unresolved D. Trimming left V 2 bases short and J 3 bases short, with 8 bases between. CDR3 size: 14 residues. CDR1 is SNHLY, CDR2 FYNNEI, per germline. CDR3 nucleotides: TGTGCCAGCAGTGAATTGTTACACTACAATGAGCAGTTCTTC. This codes for CASSELLHYNEQFF.

Written as DNA, the CDR3 is TGTGCCAGCGACCGGGTTCTAAATCAGCCCCAGCATTTT. This gives the protein CASDRVLNQPQHF. The chain uses TRBV19 and TRBJ1-5; D is undetermined. Germline V gives CDR1 LNHDA, CDR2 SQIVND (reference sequence). CDR3 size: 13 residues. The V gene lost 9 bases and the J gene lost 4 bases, with 13 bases spanning the gap.

The gene calls are TRBV7-9 and TRBJ2-1; 7 bases agree with TRBD2. In germline, CDR1 is SEHNR, CDR2 FQNEAQ (reference sequence). CDR3 length: 16 amino acids. Trimming removed 2 bases from V and 0 bases from J; junction bases left unmatched: 4. CDR3 DNA sequence: TGTGCCAGCAGCTTATCCCGCGGGAGCTCCTACAATGAGCAGTTCTTC. Translated, it gives CASSLSRGSSYNEQFF.

The chain joins TRBV4-2 to TRBJ2-1; D gene ambiguous. This CDR3 region has 16 residues. CDR1 and CDR2 from the germline V gene are LGHNA and YNFKEQ. V was clipped by 0 bases and J by 7 bases, with 16 bases between them. CDR3 protein: CASSQEGTSFWNEQFF. The CDR3 nucleotides read TGTGCCAGCAGCCAAGAGGGTACATCCTTCTGGAATGAGCAGTTCTTC.

The chain employs TRBV3-1 and TRBJ1-1; 9 bases map to TRBD1. V shed 5 bases, J shed 6 bases, and the junction held 13 bases outside the gene matches. Germline CDR1 is LGHDT and CDR2 is YNNKEL (reference sequence). The CDR3 totals 16 residues. DNA of the CDR3: TGTGCCAGCAGCGTCCGTCGCCGGGACAGGGACCCTGAAGCTTTCTTT. It specifies CASSVRRRDRDPEAFF.

This chain uses TRBV19 with TRBJ1-3; no reliable D call. The CDR3 loop spans 13 amino acids. Looked up from germline, CDR1 is LNHDA and CDR2 is SQIVND (reference sequence). The V and J ends lost 3 bases and 4 bases respectively, with 7 bases between them. CDR3 sequence (DNA): TGTGCCAGTAGTATGACACCCGGAAACACCATATATTTT. It codes for CASSMTPGNTIYF.

This sequence joins TRBV7-9 and TRBJ2-5; TRBD2 is a possible D gene (6 bases). CDR1 is SEHNR and CDR2 is FQNEAQ in the germline V gene (reference sequence). The CDR3 is 15 residues long. V lost 2 bases and J lost 1, with 11 bases in between. This CDR3 is CASSLKGTGQETQYF. The CDR3 DNA reads TGTGCCAGCAGCTTAAAAGGGACTGGCCAAGAGACCCAGTACTTC.

This clonotype was observed once. V usage is TRBV7-8 and J usage is TRBJ2-2; 14 nucleotides align to TRBD2. Germline loops: CDR1 SGHVS, CDR2 FQNEAQ. This CDR3 is 18 amino acids long. J was trimmed by 5 bases and V by 5 bases; bases with no gene match: 10. For the CDR3, the DNA is TGTGCCAGCAGCCCCCGAGGGACTAGCGGGAGTGGTACCGGGGAGCTGTTTTTT. Its translation: CASSPRGTSGSGTGELFF.

CDR3 in DNA: TGTGCCAGCAGTCCCGGGACCGACACTGAAGCTTTCTTT. It translates to CASSPGTDTEAFF. The chain links TRBV27 to TRBJ1-1; tentative D call: TRBD1 (5 bases). The CDR3 runs to 13 residues. The V end was cut by 5 bases, the J end by 3 bases, with 10 bases between. Germline lookup yields CDR1 MNHEY and CDR2 SMNVEV (reference sequence).